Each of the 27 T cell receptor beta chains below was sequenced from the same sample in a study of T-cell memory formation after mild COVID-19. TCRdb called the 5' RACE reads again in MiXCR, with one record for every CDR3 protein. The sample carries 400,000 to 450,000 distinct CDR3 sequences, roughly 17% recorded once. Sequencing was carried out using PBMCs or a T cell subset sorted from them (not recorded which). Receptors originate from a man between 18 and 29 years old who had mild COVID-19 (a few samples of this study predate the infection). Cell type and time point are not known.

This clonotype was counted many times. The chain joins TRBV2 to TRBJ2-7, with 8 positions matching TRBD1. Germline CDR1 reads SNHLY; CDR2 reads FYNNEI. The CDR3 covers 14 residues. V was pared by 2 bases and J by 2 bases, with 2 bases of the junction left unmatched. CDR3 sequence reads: CASSEQGATYEQYV. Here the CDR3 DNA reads TGTGCCAGCAGTGAACAGGGGGCGACCTACGAGCAGTACGTC.

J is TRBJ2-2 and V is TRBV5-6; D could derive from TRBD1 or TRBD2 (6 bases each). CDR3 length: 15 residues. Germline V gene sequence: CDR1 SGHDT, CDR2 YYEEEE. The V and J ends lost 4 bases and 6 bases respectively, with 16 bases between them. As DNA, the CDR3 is TGTGCCAGCAGCCGGAGGGGGGCGGAGCCCGGGGAGCTGTTTTTT. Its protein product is CASSRRGAEPGELFF.

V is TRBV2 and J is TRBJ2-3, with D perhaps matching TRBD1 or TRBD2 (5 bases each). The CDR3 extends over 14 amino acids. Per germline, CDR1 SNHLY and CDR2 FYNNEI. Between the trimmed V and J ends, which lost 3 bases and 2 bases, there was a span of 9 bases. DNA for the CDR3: TGTGCCAGCAGTGACACGGGGCACACAGATACGCAGTATTTT. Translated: CASSDTGHTDTQYF.

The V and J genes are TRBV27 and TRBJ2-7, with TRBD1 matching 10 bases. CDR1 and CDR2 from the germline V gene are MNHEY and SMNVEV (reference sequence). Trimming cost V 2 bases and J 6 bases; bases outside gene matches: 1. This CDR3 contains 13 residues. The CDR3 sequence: CASSLRTGGEQYV. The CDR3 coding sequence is TGTGCCAGCAGTTTAAGGACAGGGGGCGAGCAGTACGTC.

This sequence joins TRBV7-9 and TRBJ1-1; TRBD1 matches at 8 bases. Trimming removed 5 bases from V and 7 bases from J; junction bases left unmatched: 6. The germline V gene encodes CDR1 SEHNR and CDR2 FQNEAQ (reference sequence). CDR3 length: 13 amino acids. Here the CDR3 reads CASSIGQGDEAFF. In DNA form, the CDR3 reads TGTGCCAGCAGCATTGGACAGGGAGATGAAGCTTTCTTT.

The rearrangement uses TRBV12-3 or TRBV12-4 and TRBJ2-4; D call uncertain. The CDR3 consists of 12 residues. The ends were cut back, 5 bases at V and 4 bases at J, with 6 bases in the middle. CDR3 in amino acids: CASSNGKNIQYF. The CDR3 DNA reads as TGTGCCAGCAGTAACGGGAAAAACATTCAGTACTTC.

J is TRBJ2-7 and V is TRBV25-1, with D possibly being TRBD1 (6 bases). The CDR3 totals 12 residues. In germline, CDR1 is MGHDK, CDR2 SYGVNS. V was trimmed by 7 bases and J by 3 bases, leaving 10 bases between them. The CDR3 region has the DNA TGTGCCAGCACTGGACAGCGCTACGAGCAGTACTTC. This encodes CASTGQRYEQYF.

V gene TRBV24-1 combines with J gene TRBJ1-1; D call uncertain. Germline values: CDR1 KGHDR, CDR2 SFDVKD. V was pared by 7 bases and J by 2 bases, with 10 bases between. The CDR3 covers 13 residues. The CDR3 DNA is TGTGCCACCAGGGACGACCAAAACACTGAAGCTTTCTTT. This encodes CATRDDQNTEAFF.

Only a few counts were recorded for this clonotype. CDR3 sequence (DNA): TGCAGTGCTCGTGGACAGGTCGACGAGCAGTACGTC. It is translated as CSARGQVDEQYV. This rearrangement joins TRBV20-1 to TRBJ2-7; 7 bases are a match to TRBD1. Germline CDR1 and CDR2: DFQATT and SNEGSKA (reference sequence). CDR3 length: 12 amino acids. V was pared by 5 bases and J by 5 bases, with 6 bases of the junction left unmatched.

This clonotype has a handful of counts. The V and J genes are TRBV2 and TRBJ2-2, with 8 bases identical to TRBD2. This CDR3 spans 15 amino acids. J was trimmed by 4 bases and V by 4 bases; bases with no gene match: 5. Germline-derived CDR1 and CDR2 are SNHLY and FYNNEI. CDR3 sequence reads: CASSASGSLTGELFF. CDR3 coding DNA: TGTGCCAGCAGTGCTAGCGGGTCTCTCACCGGGGAGCTGTTTTTT.

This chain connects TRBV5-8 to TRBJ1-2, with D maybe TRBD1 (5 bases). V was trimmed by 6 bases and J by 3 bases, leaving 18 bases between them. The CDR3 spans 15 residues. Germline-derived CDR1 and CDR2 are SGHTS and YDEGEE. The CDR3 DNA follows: TGTGCCAGCAACGCAAAGGGGCCTAACTACTATGGCTACACCTTC. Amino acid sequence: CASNAKGPNYYGYTF.

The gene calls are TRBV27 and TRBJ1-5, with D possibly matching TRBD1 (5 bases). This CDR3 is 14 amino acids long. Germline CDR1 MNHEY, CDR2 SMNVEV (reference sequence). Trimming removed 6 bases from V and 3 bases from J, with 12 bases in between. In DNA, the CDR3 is TGTGCCAGCAGCCTTGGGGGGTACAATCAGCCCCAGCATTTT. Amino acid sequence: CASSLGGYNQPQHF.

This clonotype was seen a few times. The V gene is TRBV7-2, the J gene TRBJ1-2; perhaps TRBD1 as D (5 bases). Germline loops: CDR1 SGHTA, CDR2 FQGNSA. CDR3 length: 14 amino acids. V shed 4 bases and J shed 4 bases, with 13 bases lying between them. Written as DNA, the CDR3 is TGTGCCAGCAGCTCTACGGGACGGAGCTATGGCTACACCTTC. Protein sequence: CASSSTGRSYGYTF.

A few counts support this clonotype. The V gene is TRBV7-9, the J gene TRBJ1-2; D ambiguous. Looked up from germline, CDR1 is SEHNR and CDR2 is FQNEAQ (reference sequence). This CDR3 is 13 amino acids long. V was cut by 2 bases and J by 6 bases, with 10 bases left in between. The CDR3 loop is CASSLSGNDGYTF. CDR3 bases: TGTGCCAGCAGCTTAAGTGGAAATGATGGCTACACCTTC.

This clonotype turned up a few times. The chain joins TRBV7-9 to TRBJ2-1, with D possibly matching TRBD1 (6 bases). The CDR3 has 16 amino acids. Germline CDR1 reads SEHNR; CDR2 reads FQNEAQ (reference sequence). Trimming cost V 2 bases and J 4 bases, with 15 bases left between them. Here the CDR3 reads CASSLTQGSRYNEQFF. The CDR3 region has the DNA TGTGCCAGCAGCTTAACCCAGGGGTCAAGGTACAATGAGCAGTTCTTC. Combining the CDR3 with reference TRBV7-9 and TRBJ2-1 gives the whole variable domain DTGVSQNPRHKITKRGQNVTFRCDPISEHNRLYWYRQTLGQGPEFLTYFQNEAQLEKSRLLSDRFSAERPKGSFSTLEIQRTEQGDSAMYLCASSLTQGSRYNEQFFGPGTRLTVL.

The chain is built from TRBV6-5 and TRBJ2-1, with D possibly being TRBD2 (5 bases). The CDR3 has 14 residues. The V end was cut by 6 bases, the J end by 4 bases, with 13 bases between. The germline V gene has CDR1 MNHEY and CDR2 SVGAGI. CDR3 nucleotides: TGTGCCAGCAGGAGGAGCGGCGTATACAATGAGCAGTTCTTC. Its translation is CASRRSGVYNEQFF.

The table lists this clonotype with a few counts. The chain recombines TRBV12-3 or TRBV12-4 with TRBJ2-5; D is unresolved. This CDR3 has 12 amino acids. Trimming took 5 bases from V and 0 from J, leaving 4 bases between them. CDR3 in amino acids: CASSKNQETQYF. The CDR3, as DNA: TGTGCCAGCAGTAAAAACCAAGAGACCCAGTACTTC.

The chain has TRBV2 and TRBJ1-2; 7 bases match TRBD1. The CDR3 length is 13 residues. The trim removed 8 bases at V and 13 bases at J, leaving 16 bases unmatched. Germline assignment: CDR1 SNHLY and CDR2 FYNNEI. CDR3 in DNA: TGTGCCAGCCTAAATAGTCTGGGGACAGCAGCCACCTTC. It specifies CASLNSLGTAATF.

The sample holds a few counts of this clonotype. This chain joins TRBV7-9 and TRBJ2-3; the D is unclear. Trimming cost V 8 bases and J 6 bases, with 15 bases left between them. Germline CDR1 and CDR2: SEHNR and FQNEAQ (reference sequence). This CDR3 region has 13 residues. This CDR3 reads CASASAPRDTQYF. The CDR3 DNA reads TGTGCCAGCGCATCGGCCCCACGGGATACGCAGTATTTT. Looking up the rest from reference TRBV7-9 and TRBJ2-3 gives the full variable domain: DTGVSQNPRHKITKRGQNVTFRCDPISEHNRLYWYRQTLGQGPEFLTYFQNEAQLEKSRLLSDRFSAERPKGSFSTLEIQRTEQGDSAMYLCASASAPRDTQYFGPGTRLTVL.

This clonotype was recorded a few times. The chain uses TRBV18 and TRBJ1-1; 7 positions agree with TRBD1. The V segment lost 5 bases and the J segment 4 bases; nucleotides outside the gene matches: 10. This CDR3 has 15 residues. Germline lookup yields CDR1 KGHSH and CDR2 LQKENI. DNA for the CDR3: TGTGCCAGCTCATTCACCGGGACAGAACCCACTGAAGCTTTCTTT. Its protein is CASSFTGTEPTEAFF.

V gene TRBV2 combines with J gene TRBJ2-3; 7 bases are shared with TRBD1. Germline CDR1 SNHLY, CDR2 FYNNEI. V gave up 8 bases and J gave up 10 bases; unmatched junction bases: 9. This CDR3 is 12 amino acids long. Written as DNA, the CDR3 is TGTGCCAGCTCGATCGGTCAGGGGGCGCAGTATTTT. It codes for CASSIGQGAQYF.

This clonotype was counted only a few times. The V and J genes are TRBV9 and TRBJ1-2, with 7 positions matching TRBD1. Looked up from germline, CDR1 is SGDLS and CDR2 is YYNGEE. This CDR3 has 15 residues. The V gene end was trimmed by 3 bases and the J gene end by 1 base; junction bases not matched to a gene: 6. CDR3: CASSGGTARNYGYTF. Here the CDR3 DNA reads TGTGCCAGCAGCGGTGGGACAGCCCGTAACTATGGCTACACCTTC.

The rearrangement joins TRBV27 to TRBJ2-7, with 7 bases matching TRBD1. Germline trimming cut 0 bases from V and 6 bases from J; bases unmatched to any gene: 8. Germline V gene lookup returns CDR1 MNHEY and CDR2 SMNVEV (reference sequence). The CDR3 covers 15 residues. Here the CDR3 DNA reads TGTGCCAGCAGTTTATCTACAGGGGAAGGGGGCGAGCAGTACTTC. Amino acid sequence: CASSLSTGEGGEQYF.

CDR3 amino acids: CASSLAPGGETDTQYF. In DNA, the CDR3 is TGCGCCAGCAGCTTGGCTCCGGGGGGGGAAACAGATACGCAGTATTTT. The chain links TRBV5-1 to TRBJ2-3, with 8 bases that match TRBD2. The V segment lost 0 bases and the J segment 3 bases; nucleotides outside the gene matches: 6. There are 16 residues in the CDR3. The V gene's germline CDR1 is SGHRS and CDR2 YFSETQ.

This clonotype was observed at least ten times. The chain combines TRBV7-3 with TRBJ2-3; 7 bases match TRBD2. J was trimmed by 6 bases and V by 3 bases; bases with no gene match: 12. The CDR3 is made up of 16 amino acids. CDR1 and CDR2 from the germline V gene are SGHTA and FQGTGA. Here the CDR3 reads CASSFYPGGSPDTQYF. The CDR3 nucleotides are TGTGCCAGCAGCTTCTATCCGGGGGGATCACCGGATACGCAGTATTTT.

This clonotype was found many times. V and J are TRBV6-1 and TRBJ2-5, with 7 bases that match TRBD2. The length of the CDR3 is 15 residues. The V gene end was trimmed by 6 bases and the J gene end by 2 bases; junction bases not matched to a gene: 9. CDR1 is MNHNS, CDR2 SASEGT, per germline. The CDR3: CASRIGTTPQETQYF. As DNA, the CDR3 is TGTGCCAGCAGAATAGGGACTACCCCGCAAGAGACCCAGTACTTC.

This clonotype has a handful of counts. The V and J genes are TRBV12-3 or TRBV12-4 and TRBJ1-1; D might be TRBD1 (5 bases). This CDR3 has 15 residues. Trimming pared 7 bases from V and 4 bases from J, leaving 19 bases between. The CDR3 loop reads CASTVGEGMGTEAFF. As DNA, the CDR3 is TGTGCCAGCACCGTAGGGGAGGGTATGGGCACTGAAGCTTTCTTT.